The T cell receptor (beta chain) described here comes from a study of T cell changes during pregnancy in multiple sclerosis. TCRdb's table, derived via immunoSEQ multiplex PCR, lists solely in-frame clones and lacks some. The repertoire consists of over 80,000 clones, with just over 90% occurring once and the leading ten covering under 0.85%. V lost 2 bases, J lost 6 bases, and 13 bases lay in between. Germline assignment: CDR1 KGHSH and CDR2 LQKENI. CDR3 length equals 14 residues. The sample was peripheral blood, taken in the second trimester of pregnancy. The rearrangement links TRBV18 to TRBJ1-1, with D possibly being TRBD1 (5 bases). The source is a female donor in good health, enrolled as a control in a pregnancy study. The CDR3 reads CASSPSGLFAEAFF. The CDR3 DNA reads TGTGCCAGCTCACCATCAGGGTTATTCGCTGAAGCTTTCTTT. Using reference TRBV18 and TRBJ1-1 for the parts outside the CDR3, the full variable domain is NAGVMQNPRHLVRRRGQEARLRCSPMKGHSHVYWYRQLPEEGLKFMVYLQKENIIDESGMPKERFSAEFPKEGPSILRIQQVVRGDSAAYFCASSPSGLFAEAFFGQGTRLTVV.